The entry below describes one TCR beta chain. Its antigen specificity is not known. Base-call qualities are not available, and no considerably larger clone is one nucleotide away. Donors were 35 to 40 systemically healthy Caucasian individuals from Russia aged roughly 6 to 90 years. Each donor gave approximately 9.3 milliliters of peripheral blood, collected into EDTA-treated Vacutainer tubes. Ficoll-Paque density-gradient centrifugation was used to isolate PBMCs, with at least 7 million per sample. Trizol reagent was used to extract total RNA from PBMCs, with at least 6 micrograms per sample. For every donor, flow cytometry on a PBMC aliquot measured the percentage of naive CD45RAhigh/CD27high T cells. The data were obtained in a study of blood T cells in healthy people across ages (dated by TCRdb to about 2015). Concerning the study at large: In model experiments, roughly one uniquely barcoded TCR beta cDNA molecule per two T cells was captured by template switching. Using deep sequencing normalized with unique cDNA molecular identifiers, the study measured how TCR beta repertoire diversity changes with age. Four age groups were formed from the donors: young (average approximately 15 years), middle-aged (around 39), aged (approximately 60) and long-lived (roughly 88). To avoid experimental bias, donors of different ages were randomly spread across the sequencing lanes. The study analyzed two additional independent replicas of 1 million unique cDNA reads from the same blood draw for two donors, one aged 18 to 29 and one aged 80 or older.

Library prep was done by 5' RACE. Sequenced using an Illumina HiSeq 2500. The second PCR ran for about 6 to 11 cycles and used a J-beta primer mix along with a sample-barcoded 5' primer. A template-switch 5' adaptor carrying 12 random nucleotides introduced a unique molecular identifier onto each TCR beta cDNA molecule. At least 2.5 million CDR3-containing paired-end reads were obtained from each sample. First-strand cDNA synthesis was performed from all RNA using the Mint cDNA synthesis kit, with priming by a TRBC-specific oligonucleotide. Following uracil-DNA glycosylase treatment, a first 18-cycle PCR with universal primers M1SS and BC2_uni_R was performed on all cDNA. The study's own analysis went as follows. For normalization, 1 million high-quality reads were randomly selected from each sample, with every read carrying a distinct molecular identifier. Reads with shared molecular identifiers were discarded instead of being binned into consensus sequences. MiTCR, set to a Q25 quality threshold and the strictest error-elimination algorithm, was used for CDR3 identification, clonotype clustering and error correction. A nonparametric unseen species model using Euler transformation provided a lower-bound estimate of total TCR beta diversity. TCRdb reran the public reads through fastp at Q25 and MiXCR, keeping productive beta chains. Rows are unified per CDR3 protein, each entry keeping the most common DNA and genes. TCRdb, rather than the study authors, made the V and J calls. A total of about 630,000 distinct CDR3 sequences appear in this sample, 20% to 25% of them only once. Jointly, the top ten make up roughly 3.6% of the sample.

The CDR1 and CDR2 encoded by the germline V gene are MNHEY and SVGAGI. The CDR3 goes from the cysteine to the phenylalanine over 14 residues. The kept DNA is CDR3 alone, 42 bases in frame from the first base. V was cut back by 6 bases and J by 4 bases, leaving a gap of 12 bases between them. General study outcomes and caveats: As age increased, observed TCR beta diversity per million T cells dropped in a roughly linear way, and a significant reduction was already evident by age 40. Conclusive comparison of naive and antigen-experienced compartments was prevented by the profiling of bulk unsorted PBMCs. Compared with the aged group, the long-lived group had more naive CD4+ T cells, fewer expanded clones and increased TCR diversity, a pattern suggesting age selection. Because the CMV infection status of the donors was unknown, age-related changes in expanded clonotypes may potentially have been confounded. Estimates of total diversity based on one million sequenced T cells were regarded as lower bounds and as underestimates. The percentage of naive T cells measured by flow cytometry correlated strongly with observed TCR beta diversity.

The chain is encoded by TRBV6-5 joined to TRBJ1-4, with TRBD1 as a weak D call on 6 bases. The source of this sequence is a man aged 65-85 years in good health. Sequenced input: blood. The DNA sequence is as follows: TGTGCCAGCAGCCCGGACAGCTATAATGAAAAACTGTTTTTT. This translates into CASSPDSYNEKLFF.